Below, 20 T cell receptor beta chains from the same sample are listed, as sequenced in a study of cytomegalovirus exposure and HLA in healthy donors. The PCR used 60 Vbeta and 13 Jbeta primers. Only in-frame clones appear in the TCRdb table, and some are missing; sequencing was by immunoSEQ multiplex PCR. Among about 190,000 clones listed, just under 80% were seen once. Sequencing input: PBMCs. Every receptor here comes from a woman aged 25-40 years in good health and CMV-seropositive.

In this sample, this clone turned up a few times. The J gene is TRBJ2-2, the V gene TRBV18; D is undetermined. V gave up 3 bases and J gave up 1 base, with 9 bases separating them. The CDR3 length is 15 residues. Germline V gene lookup returns CDR1 KGHSH and CDR2 LQKENI. Here the CDR3 reads CASSPSHLNTGELFF. The CDR3 DNA follows: TGTGCCAGCTCACCGTCTCACTTGAACACCGGGGAGCTGTTTTTT.

The rearrangement links TRBV6-1 to TRBJ1-5; 9 bases are a match to TRBD1. The V gene's germline CDR1 is MNHNS and CDR2 SASEGT. The CDR3 extends over 16 amino acids. The V segment lost 2 bases and the J segment 6 bases; nucleotides outside the gene matches: 8. The CDR3 is CASSESAGTGSQPQHF. CDR3 nucleotide sequence: TGTGCCAGCAGTGAAAGTGCCGGGACAGGGAGTCAGCCCCAGCATTTT.

The chain links TRBV10-3 to TRBJ2-3; 10 nucleotides agree with TRBD2. With 10 bases clipped from V and 3 bases from J, the junction kept 13 bases outside the gene matches. The CDR3 spans 16 residues. The V gene's germline CDR1 is ENHRY and CDR2 SYGVKD. The CDR3 protein is CATLRASGGGTDTQYF. CDR3 nucleotides: TGTGCCACCCTGAGGGCTAGCGGGGGTGGTACAGATACGCAGTATTTT.

This chain connects TRBV19 to TRBJ1-5; weak D call: TRBD1 (5 bases). V was clipped by 3 bases and J by 1 base, with 16 bases between them. CDR3 length equals 17 residues. Germline V gene data show CDR1 as LNHDA and CDR2 as SQIVND (reference sequence). Here the CDR3 DNA reads TGTGCCAGTAGTATTTCCGTCGGGGGATTCAGCAATCAGCCCCAGCATTTT. This encodes CASSISVGGFSNQPQHF.

The chain is built from TRBV7-9 and TRBJ1-1, with D perhaps matching TRBD1 (6 bases). V gave up 4 bases and J gave up 1 base, with 16 bases separating them. The length of the CDR3 is 16 residues. CDR1 and CDR2 from the germline V gene are SEHNR and FQNEAQ (reference sequence). CDR3 residues: CASSSGTLKTNTEAFF. CDR3 sequence (DNA): TGTGCCAGCAGCTCCGGGACACTAAAAACGAACACTGAAGCTTTCTTT. The whole variable domain, filled in from reference TRBV7-9 and TRBJ1-1, reads DTGVSQNPRHKITKRGQNVTFRCDPISEHNRLYWYRQTLGQGPEFLTYFQNEAQLEKSRLLSDRFSAERPKGSFSTLEIQRTEQGDSAMYLCASSSGTLKTNTEAFFGQGTRLTVV.

The rearrangement uses TRBV15 and TRBJ2-3, with TRBD2 matching 7 bases. With 1 base clipped from V and 2 bases from J, the junction kept 9 bases outside the gene matches. CDR1 and CDR2 (germline): LNHNV, YYDKDF (reference sequence). CDR3 size: 17 residues. The CDR3 spells CATSRGDEREPTDTQYF. CDR3 nucleotides: TGTGCCACCAGCAGAGGTGATGAGCGGGAACCCACAGATACGCAGTATTTT.

This sequence joins TRBV6-4 and TRBJ2-7, with a weak D call TRBD1 (5 bases). V lost 4 bases and J 7 bases, leaving 14 bases between the germline ends. The germline gives CDR1 MRHNA, CDR2 SNTAGT. The CDR3 runs to 13 residues. CDR3 loop: CASSAVGQGEQYF. The CDR3 nucleotides read TGTGCCAGCAGTGCGGTGGGGCAGGGAGAGCAGTACTTC.

In regard to this clone: The junction departs from germline at one end; a sequencing error may be responsible. The V gene is TRBV10-3, the J gene TRBJ2-7, with TRBD1 matching over 8 bases. The CDR3 spans 11 residues. Germline-derived CDR1 and CDR2 are ENHRY and SYGVKD. CDR3 in DNA: TGTGCCATCAGTGACCTCCAGGGGGCCCTATTC. This codes for CAISDLQGALF.

This clone was picked up a small number of times. This chain links TRBV19 with TRBJ1-2, with D possibly being TRBD1 (6 bases). The V gene's germline CDR1 is LNHDA and CDR2 SQIVND (reference sequence). The CDR3 has 14 residues. The V end was cut by 9 bases, the J end by 2 bases, with 16 bases between. CDR3 nucleotide sequence: TGTGCCAGCGATACAGGGATTGGGAACTATGGCTACACCTTC. It translates to CASDTGIGNYGYTF.

On this clone: This sample includes further DNA sequences coding for the same CDR3. The rearrangement links TRBV9 to TRBJ1-5, with D possibly being TRBD1 (5 bases). Germline values: CDR1 SGDLS, CDR2 YYNGEE. This CDR3 is built from 15 residues. The V end was cut by 2 bases, the J end by 0 bases, with 9 bases between. CDR3 protein: CASSVGGDSNQPQHF. The DNA for the CDR3 is TGTGCCAGCAGCGTGGGAGGGGATAGCAATCAGCCCCAGCATTTT.

The J gene is TRBJ2-5, the V gene TRBV28; maybe TRBD2 (5 bases). Germline V gene sequence: CDR1 MDHEN, CDR2 SYDVKM. CDR3 length: 13 amino acids. V lost 5 bases to trimming and J lost 3 bases, with 10 bases between them. CDR3: CASSPGLEETQYF. The CDR3 DNA reads as TGTGCCAGCAGTCCCGGACTGGAAGAGACCCAGTACTTC.

The chain has TRBV4-1 and TRBJ2-7; TRBD2 might be the D (5 bases). The CDR3 length is 13 residues. The V end was cut by 1 base, the J end by 7 bases, with 11 bases between. Per the germline V gene, CDR1 is MGHRA and CDR2 is YSYEKL. CDR3: CASSQVSGNEQYF. CDR3 bases: TGCGCCAGCAGCCAAGTTTCCGGGAATGAGCAGTACTTC.

The V call is TRBV5-1, the J call TRBJ1-1; 8 bases map to TRBD1. The CDR3 length is 16 residues. Germline assignment: CDR1 SGHRS and CDR2 YFSETQ. The V segment lost 2 bases and the J segment 3 bases; nucleotides outside the gene matches: 9. The CDR3 reads CASSFRGPRADTEAFF. The CDR3 region has the DNA TGCGCCAGCAGCTTCAGGGGGCCCCGAGCGGACACTGAAGCTTTCTTT. Looking up the rest from reference TRBV5-1 and TRBJ1-1 gives the full variable domain: KAGVTQTPRYLIKTRGQQVTLSCSPISGHRSVSWYQQTPGQGLQFLFEYFSETQRNKGNFPGRFSGRQFSNSRSEMNVSTLELGDSALYLCASSFRGPRADTEAFFGQGTRLTVV.

V gene TRBV5-1 combines with J gene TRBJ2-1, with D unresolved. Germline V gene data show CDR1 as SGHRS and CDR2 as YFSETQ. The CDR3 is 11 residues long. The V gene lost 1 base and the J gene lost 9 bases, with 5 bases spanning the gap. CDR3 loop: CASSLRSEQFF. CDR3 nucleotide sequence: TGCGCCAGCAGCTTGAGGAGTGAGCAGTTCTTC.

This clone was observed once. The rearrangement uses TRBV2 and TRBJ1-1; the match to TRBD1 covers 8 bases. Trimming took 5 bases from V and 10 from J; bases not matched to a gene: 3. This CDR3 is 11 amino acids long. Germline V gene data show CDR1 as SNHLY and CDR2 as FYNNEI. The CDR3 sequence: CASSFDRGAFF. In nucleotides, the CDR3 is TGTGCCAGCAGTTTTGACAGGGGAGCTTTCTTT.

The chain's CDR3 is CASSLSPASGSYEQYF. The CDR3 bases are TGTGCCAGCAGTTTATCCCCCGCGTCGGGCTCCTACGAGCAGTACTTC. The J gene is TRBJ2-7, the V gene TRBV27; no reliable D call. The CDR3 contains 16 residues. The ends were cut back, 0 bases at V and 0 bases at J, with 12 bases in the middle. Per the germline V gene, CDR1 is MNHEY and CDR2 is SMNVEV (reference sequence).

The CDR3 region is CASSNDRGPGEQYF. CDR3 sequence (DNA): TGTGCCAGCAGCAACGACAGGGGGCCGGGAGAGCAGTACTTC. J is TRBJ2-7 and V is TRBV7-8, with 10 positions matching TRBD1. The V gene end was trimmed by 5 bases and the J gene end by 7 bases; junction bases not matched to a gene: 8. Germline CDR1 SGHVS, CDR2 FQNEAQ. The CDR3 is 14 residues long. The variable domain in full, completed from reference TRBV7-8 and TRBJ2-7, reads GAGVSQSPRYKVAKRGQDVALRCDPISGHVSLFWYQQALGQGPEFLTYFQNEAQLDKSGLPSDRFFAERPEGSVSTLKIQRTQQEDSAVYLCASSNDRGPGEQYFGPGTRLTVT.

This clone showed up just once. The CDR3 region is CASSLNWGKRGRWTGELFF. Written as DNA, the CDR3 is TGTGCCAGCAGCTTAAACTGGGGCAAAAGGGGGCGCTGGACCGGGGAGCTGTTTTTT. The rearrangement links TRBV11-2 to TRBJ2-2; 7 bases fit TRBD1. The CDR3 is 19 residues long. Trimming cost V 2 bases and J 5 bases; bases outside gene matches: 17. CDR1 and CDR2 from the germline V gene are SGHAT and FQNNGV.

The J gene is TRBJ2-7, the V gene TRBV6-6, with TRBD2 as a possible D gene (5 bases). Germline-derived CDR1 and CDR2 are MNHNY and SVGAGI (reference sequence). V gave up 10 bases and J gave up 0 bases, with 10 bases separating them. The CDR3 sequence is 12 residues long. In DNA form, the CDR3 reads TGTGCCACCGAGGGCAGCTCCTACGAGCAGTACTTC. Amino acids: CATEGSSYEQYF.

The J gene is TRBJ1-2, the V gene TRBV28, with D possibly matching TRBD1 (5 bases). This CDR3 is built from 14 residues. Germline CDR1 and CDR2: MDHEN and SYDVKM. Trimming took 2 bases from V and 2 from J, leaving 9 bases between them. This chain's CDR3 is CASSLGEGNYGYTF. The DNA of the CDR3 is TGTGCCAGCAGTTTAGGGGAGGGGAACTATGGCTACACCTTC.